The next 19 T cell receptor beta chains were all read from a single sample in a study of identical twins. TCRdb reprocessed the 5' RACE reads with MiXCR, giving one entry per CDR3 protein. Altogether roughly 500,000 distinct CDR3 sequences are present, less than 25% being singletons, with the ten largest covering 0.91%. This same sample was also taken into another study, of T cells expressing NK-cell markers.

Sequenced sample: CD4+ T cells sorted from blood. The receptors were gathered from a woman aged 18-35 years in good health.

The chain employs TRBV7-9 and TRBJ1-1; D call uncertain. The CDR3 has 12 residues. The germline V gene encodes CDR1 SEHNR and CDR2 FQNEAQ (reference sequence). V lost 8 bases, J lost 0 bases, and 7 bases lay in between. CDR3 in DNA: TGTGCCAGCGGGATTTTGAACACTGAAGCTTTCTTT. It yields the protein CASGILNTEAFF. Complete variable domain (other parts from reference TRBV7-9 and TRBJ1-1): DTGVSQNPRHKITKRGQNVTFRCDPISEHNRLYWYRQTLGQGPEFLTYFQNEAQLEKSRLLSDRFSAERPKGSFSTLEIQRTEQGDSAMYLCASGILNTEAFFGQGTRLTVV.

The chain employs TRBV11-2 and TRBJ2-3; tentatively, D is TRBD1 (8 bases). Germline CDR1 is SGHAT and CDR2 is FQNNGV. The CDR3 consists of 15 residues. V was pared by 5 bases and J by 4 bases, with 16 bases between. For the CDR3, the DNA is TGTGCCAGCAGCCAGAACACAGGGGGGGCAGATACGCAGTATTTT. The encoded protein is CASSQNTGGADTQYF. The variable domain in full, with the rest retrieved from reference TRBV11-2 and TRBJ2-3, is EAGVAQSPRYKIIEKRQSVAFWCNPISGHATLYWYQQILGQGPKLLIQFQNNGVVDDSQLPKDRFSAERLKGVDSTLKIQPAKLEDSAVYLCASSQNTGGADTQYFGPGTRLTVL.

The rearrangement joins TRBV12-3 or TRBV12-4 to TRBJ2-6; 8 bases match TRBD1. J gave up 4 bases and V 6 bases, and 11 bases lay outside the gene matches. The CDR3 contains 17 residues. This chain's CDR3 is CASSPARGPSGANVLTF. CDR3 coding DNA: TGTGCCAGCAGCCCGGCCAGGGGGCCATCCGGGGCCAACGTCCTGACTTTC.

V gene TRBV20-1 combines with J gene TRBJ2-7; TRBD2 is a possible D gene (6 bases). V was cut by 8 bases and J by 5 bases, with 13 bases left in between. The CDR3 covers 11 residues. Germline V gene data show CDR1 as DFQATT and CDR2 as SNEGSKA (reference sequence). As DNA, the CDR3 is TGCAGTCCGGAGGGCCTCGACGAGCAGTACTTC. Residues: CSPEGLDEQYF.

This sequence joins TRBV5-1 and TRBJ2-1; no firm D call. Deletions cut 8 bases from V and 6 bases from J, with 15 bases between. Germline V CDR1 and CDR2: SGHRS, YFSETQ. The CDR3 is made up of 13 amino acids. CDR3 sequence: CASRPGPFNEQFF. The CDR3, as DNA: TGCGCCAGTAGACCCGGACCTTTCAATGAGCAGTTCTTC.

Written as DNA, the CDR3 is TGCAGCGTTGCCCAGGGGGCAAGGGGGACTGAAGCTTTCTTT. Translation: CSVAQGARGTEAFF. This sequence joins TRBV29-1 and TRBJ1-1; 8 bases match TRBD1. This CDR3 comprises 14 residues. CDR1 SQVTM and CDR2 ANQGSEA come from the germline V gene. V dropped 4 bases and J dropped 5; count of bases not matched to a gene: 9.

The chain uses TRBV20-1 and TRBJ1-6; tentative D call: TRBD1 (6 bases). Germline values: CDR1 DFQATT, CDR2 SNEGSKA (reference sequence). This CDR3 has 14 residues. Between the trimmed V and J ends, which lost 3 bases and 5 bases, there was a span of 11 bases. The CDR3 coding sequence is TGCAGTGCTAGCCGGGGGCGCGATAATTCACCCCTCCACTTT. This codes for CSASRGRDNSPLHF.

The rearrangement joins TRBV2 to TRBJ1-3; D unclear. CDR3 length: 12 amino acids. Germline V gene lookup returns CDR1 SNHLY and CDR2 FYNNEI. V was trimmed by 4 bases and J by 2 bases, leaving 3 bases between them. The CDR3 DNA follows: TGTGCCAGCAGTGCAACTGGAAACACCATATATTTT. Translating it yields CASSATGNTIYF.

In this sample, this clonotype turned up a few times. V and J are TRBV12-3 or TRBV12-4 and TRBJ2-2, with D unresolved. V was clipped by 2 bases and J by 5 bases, with 12 bases between them. The CDR3 is made up of 15 amino acids. The CDR3 here is CASSLSHLGTGELFF. The CDR3 DNA sequence: TGTGCCAGCAGTTTATCACATCTGGGGACCGGGGAGCTGTTTTTT.

This clonotype was counted many times. V usage is TRBV9 and J usage is TRBJ2-5; the D gene is possibly TRBD2 (6 bases). The CDR3 extends over 15 amino acids. Germline V gene data show CDR1 as SGDLS and CDR2 as YYNGEE. Trimming removed 3 bases from V and 2 bases from J, with 14 bases in between. CDR3 nucleotide sequence: TGTGCCAGCAGCGCGGGGAGCGGGCGGCAAGAGACCCAGTACTTC. It is translated as CASSAGSGRQETQYF.

This clonotype was detected ten times or more. The rearrangement uses TRBV2 and TRBJ2-1, with D possibly TRBD2 on 6 matching bases. Germline-derived CDR1 and CDR2 are SNHLY and FYNNEI. Trimming pared 6 bases from V and 7 bases from J, leaving 25 bases between. CDR3 length: 17 residues. The CDR3 sequence is CASRHSPGGRLGNEQFF. The CDR3 coding sequence is TGTGCCAGCAGACATTCTCCTGGGGGGAGGTTGGGGAATGAGCAGTTCTTC.

Many counts were recorded for this clonotype. The V call is TRBV29-1, the J call TRBJ2-1; the match to TRBD2 covers 8 bases. The CDR3 has 13 residues. The ends lost 6 bases at V and 7 bases at J; junction bases unmatched: 8. The germline CDR1 and CDR2 sequences are SQVTM and ANQGSEA. The CDR3: CSVKREWRNEQFF. The CDR3 coding sequence is TGCAGCGTCAAGCGGGAGTGGAGGAATGAGCAGTTCTTC.

The V and J genes are TRBV2 and TRBJ1-1; TRBD1 is a possible D gene (5 bases). V lost 6 bases and J lost 5, with 10 bases in between. This CDR3 has 12 amino acids. Germline V CDR1 and CDR2: SNHLY, FYNNEI. For the CDR3, the DNA is TGTGCCAGCAGGGGGGGTCGTACTGAAGCTTTCTTT. Its protein is CASRGGRTEAFF.

This clonotype has a handful of counts. This chain connects TRBV20-1 to TRBJ1-2, with 9 bases lining up with TRBD1. J gave up 8 bases and V 6 bases, and 10 bases lay outside the gene matches. The CDR3 length is 13 residues. Germline CDR1 is DFQATT and CDR2 is SNEGSKA (reference sequence). The CDR3 DNA is TGCAGTGCCCCCCGGACAGGGGAAGGCGGCTACACCTTC. Translating it yields CSAPRTGEGGYTF.

The V and J genes are TRBV7-2 and TRBJ2-5, with D possibly matching TRBD2 (5 bases). CDR1 and CDR2 from the germline V gene are SGHTA and FQGNSA. This CDR3 is built from 14 residues. The V end lost 2 bases, the J end lost 5 bases, and 12 bases lay between the germline ends. CDR3 in DNA: TGTGCCAGCAGCTTATCGGGGATCGGGGAGACCCAGTACTTC. This gives the protein CASSLSGIGETQYF.

The rearrangement uses TRBV7-8 and TRBJ2-7; D remains unclear. The ends were cut back, 1 base at V and 0 bases at J, with 10 bases in the middle. This CDR3 is 15 amino acids long. In germline, CDR1 is SGHVS, CDR2 FQNEAQ. CDR3 in DNA: TGTGCCAGCAGCTTAGATCTTTGGAGCTCCTACGAGCAGTACTTC. Translation: CASSLDLWSSYEQYF.

This clonotype was found a few times. The V call is TRBV5-1, the J call TRBJ1-4; 9 bases fit TRBD1. V dropped 0 bases and J dropped 7; count of bases not matched to a gene: 4. The CDR3 spans 15 residues. Germline V gene data show CDR1 as SGHRS and CDR2 as YFSETQ. The CDR3 loop reads CASSLDGQGPEKLFF. CDR3 DNA: TGCGCCAGCAGCTTGGATGGACAGGGGCCTGAAAAACTGTTTTTT.

The V and J genes are TRBV18 and TRBJ1-6; TRBD1 is a possible D gene (5 bases). V was trimmed by 2 bases and J by 5 bases, leaving 10 bases between them. CDR3 length: 15 residues. The germline V gene encodes CDR1 KGHSH and CDR2 LQKENI. CDR3 nucleotides: TGTGCCAGCTCACCAATGACAGCAGATAATTCACCCCTCCACTTT. It yields the protein CASSPMTADNSPLHF.

At least ten counts were recorded for this clonotype. The chain combines TRBV20-1 with TRBJ2-3, with D unclear. The CDR3 is 12 amino acids. V was pared by 6 bases and J by 2 bases, with 9 bases between. CDR1 and CDR2 (germline): DFQATT, SNEGSKA (reference sequence). CDR3 sequence (DNA): TGCAGTGCCCGACCTCTCACAGATACGCAGTATTTT. Translation gives CSARPLTDTQYF.